These T cell receptor beta chains were read from a single sample in a study of T cell repertoires in aging, cancer and after chemotherapy. TCRdb re-called the multiplex PCR reads with MiXCR, one entry per CDR3 protein. This table has 9,500 to 15,000 distinct CDR3 sequences, just over 30% appearing once. The source material was blood. All receptors derive from a human donor in good health. The donor label of this sample is uncertain. Each CDR3 is given with its conserved first and last residue. A D gene is named only where the DNA matches it firmly. Rows give clone size only sometimes, using once, few, many, or a class for an expanded clone.

>TRBV15|NA|NA|TRBJ1-1|14
CATSRDPRNTEAFF
TGTGCCACCAGCAGAGATCCCCGGAACACTGAAGCTTTCTTT
>TRBV29-1|NA|medium-sized|TRBJ2-7|13
CSVARTNSYEQYF
TGCAGCGTTGCAAGGACGAACAGCTACGAGCAGTACTTC
>TRBV7-7|TRBD2|few|TRBJ2-3|15
CASSLGSGGADTQYF
TGTGCCAGCAGCTTAGGTAGCGGGGGCGCAGATACGCAGTATTTT
>TRBV6-1|NA|few|TRBJ2-4|14
CASTSGSRVDIQYF
TGTGCCAGCACGTCTGGGTCGCGAGTGGACATTCAGTACTTC
>TRBV6-1|NA|NA|TRBJ1-5|12
CASGRADQPQHF
TGTGCCAGCGGGAGGGCCGATCAGCCCCAGCATTTT
>TRBV27|TRBD1|NA|TRBJ1-1|13
CASSDRGFTEAFF
TGTGCCAGCTCGGACAGGGGGTTCACTGAAGCTTTCTTT
>TRBV20-1|NA|few|TRBJ2-7|16
CSARASDPGHPYEQYF
TGCAGTGCTAGAGCGTCGGATCCAGGTCACCCCTACGAGCAGTACTTC
>TRBV6-6|NA|few|TRBJ2-3|14
CASSRRGLTDTQYF
TGTGCCAGCAGCCGTCGGGGGCTCACAGATACGCAGTATTTT
>TRBV5-5|NA|NA|TRBJ2-7|15
CASSFGGGSSYEQYF
TGCGCCAGCAGCTTTGGTGGAGGCAGCTCCTACGAGCAGTACTTC
>TRBV10-3|NA|NA|TRBJ1-1|14
CAISESAGNTEAFF
TGTGCCATCAGTGAGTCGGCAGGAAACACTGAAGCTTTCTTT
>TRBV24-1|NA|NA|TRBJ2-2|18
CATSAPAGEGRRTGELFF
TGTGCCACCAGTGCTCCCGCAGGGGAGGGGCGGAGGACCGGGGAGCTGTTTTTT
>TRBV18|NA|medium-sized|TRBJ2-5|14
CASSPLGKGETQYF
TGTGCCAGCTCACCACTGGGGAAGGGGGAGACCCAGTACTTC
>TRBV6-4|NA|few|TRBJ1-1|13
CASSMFWDTEAFF
TGTGCCAGCAGTATGTTTTGGGACACTGAAGCTTTCTTT
>TRBV7-4|TRBD1|few|TRBJ2-2|18
CASSPRTGADSVLGELFF
TGTGCCAGCAGCCCACGGACAGGGGCCGATTCGGTACTCGGGGAGCTGTTTTTT
>TRBV12-3/TRBV12-4|NA|few|TRBJ1-2|15
CASSTGVKTFYGYTF
TGTGCCAGCAGCACTGGGGTGAAGACCTTTTATGGCTACACCTTC
>TRBV5-1|NA|NA|TRBJ2-5|13
CASRPGNQETQYF
TGCGCCAGCAGGCCGGGGAACCAAGAGACCCAGTACTTC
>TRBV12-3/TRBV12-4|NA|NA|TRBJ2-2|15
CASSSDSRRTGELFF
TGTGCCAGCAGTTCTGACAGTCGACGCACCGGGGAGCTGTTTTTT
>TRBV12-3/TRBV12-4|NA|NA|TRBJ2-1|15
CASTTRAGNYNEQFF
TGTGCCAGCACCACTAGGGCAGGGAACTACAATGAGCAGTTCTTC
>TRBV6-5|TRBD1|medium-sized|TRBJ2-2|17
CASSGNRGGTHTGELFF
TGTGCCAGCAGTGGAAACAGGGGCGGAACGCACACCGGGGAGCTGTTTTTT
>TRBV6-2/TRBV6-3|NA|NA|TRBJ1-1|15
CASSYSLQEGTEAFF
TGTGCCAGCAGTTACTCATTGCAAGAAGGCACTGAAGCTTTCTTT
>TRBV7-6|TRBD1|NA|TRBJ2-7|16
CASSIHQGDLPGEQYF
TGTGCCAGCAGCATACATCAGGGGGATTTACCAGGGGAGCAGTACTTC
>TRBV12-3/TRBV12-4|TRBD2|NA|TRBJ2-3|16
CASSFRLAGTTDTQYF
TGTGCCAGCAGTTTCAGACTAGCGGGGACCACAGATACGCAGTATTTT
>TRBV12-3/TRBV12-4|TRBD2|NA|TRBJ2-3|13
CASRQLALNTQYF
TGTGCCAGCAGGCAACTAGCGTTGAATACGCAGTATTTT
>TRBV5-1|TRBD1|NA|TRBJ2-1|15
CASSLRTGAYNEQFF
TGCGCCAGCAGCTTACGGACAGGGGCGTACAATGAGCAGTTCTTC
>TRBV6-5|TRBD2|medium-sized|TRBJ2-3|17
CASSSDGGGAGTDTQYF
TGTGCCAGCAGTTCTGATGGCGGGGGGGCGGGCACAGATACGCAGTATTTT
>TRBV19|TRBD1|few|TRBJ1-6|16
CASNAQDRASNSPLHF
TGTGCCAGTAACGCCCAGGACAGGGCGTCGAATTCACCCCTCCACTTT
>TRBV10-3|NA|NA|TRBJ2-7|13
CAIRTPGIYEQYF
TGTGCCATCAGAACTCCCGGGATCTACGAGCAGTACTTC
>TRBV19|NA|medium-sized|TRBJ2-5|13
CASSPREQETQYF
TGTGCCAGTAGTCCAAGGGAACAAGAGACCCAGTACTTC
>TRBV15|TRBD1|medium-sized|TRBJ1-4|15
CATSRQTGTNEKLFF
TGTGCCACCAGCAGACAGACAGGGACTAATGAAAAACTGTTTTTT
>TRBV12-3/TRBV12-4|NA|NA|TRBJ2-2|13
CASSSTVAGELFF
TGTGCCAGCAGTTCTACGGTTGCCGGGGAGCTGTTTTTT
>TRBV27|NA|NA|TRBJ1-4|14
CASSLGTTNEKLFF
TGTGCCAGCAGTTTAGGGACAACTAATGAAAAACTGTTTTTT
>TRBV29-1|TRBD2|NA|TRBJ2-1|16
CSVEGLAGGPYNEQFF
TGCAGCGTTGAAGGGCTAGCGGGGGGACCCTACAATGAGCAGTTCTTC
>TRBV6-5|NA|few|TRBJ2-2|17
CASSRPAMRPNTGELFF
TGTGCCAGCAGCCGCCCGGCGATGAGGCCGAACACCGGGGAGCTGTTTTTT
>TRBV20-1|NA|NA|TRBJ1-5|14
CSARELGFCQPQHF
TGCAGTGCTAGAGAGTTGGGGTTTTGTCAGCCCCAGCATTTT
>TRBV6-1|NA|medium-sized|TRBJ1-6|14
CASSEQGWHTPLHF
TGTGCCAGCAGTGAACAGGGATGGCATACACCCCTCCACTTT